This passage covers 14 T cell receptor beta chains from one sample sequenced in a study of beta chain features in type 1 diabetes. TCRB transcripts that were expressed got sequenced, as all of the isolated RNA had been reverse transcribed. This table comes from immunoSEQ multiplex PCR, and its TCRdb copy is limited to in-frame clones, with some not included. Among around 280,000 clones listed, around 7.8% were seen once. The sample was central memory CD4+ T cells from blood. The receptors were gathered from a woman between 18 and 29 years old in good health.

The V and J genes are TRBV28 and TRBJ1-1; maybe TRBD1 (5 bases). The germline CDR1 and CDR2 sequences are MDHEN and SYDVKM. The CDR3 is 15 amino acids. V lost 5 bases to trimming and J lost 2 bases, with 15 bases between them. CDR3: CASSPGGGPNTEAFF. The CDR3 nucleotides read TGTGCCAGCAGTCCCGGGGGTGGCCCTAACACTGAAGCTTTCTTT.

This clone was seen more than once but under ten times. The chain carries TRBV6-5 and TRBJ1-1, with no clear D. Germline assignment: CDR1 MNHEY and CDR2 SVGAGI. The CDR3 has 12 amino acids. The ends were cut back, 2 bases at V and 10 bases at J, with 11 bases in the middle. The CDR3 reads CASSYRGSRAFF. The CDR3 nucleotides are TGTGCCAGCAGTTACAGAGGGTCTAGAGCTTTCTTT.

This clone was found many times. This chain uses TRBV5-1 with TRBJ2-7; 10 bases are a match to TRBD2. The CDR3 totals 15 residues. Losses at the gene ends were 4 bases for V and 2 bases for J; bases not matched to a gene: 6. Looked up from germline, CDR1 is SGHRS and CDR2 is YFSETQ. The DNA for the CDR3 is TGCGCCAGCAGCCCGACTAGCGGGTCGACCTACGAGCAGTACTTC. Protein sequence: CASSPTSGSTYEQYF. Combining the CDR3 with reference TRBV5-1 and TRBJ2-7 gives the whole variable domain KAGVTQTPRYLIKTRGQQVTLSCSPISGHRSVSWYQQTPGQGLQFLFEYFSETQRNKGNFPGRFSGRQFSNSRSEMNVSTLELGDSALYLCASSPTSGSTYEQYFGPGTRLTVT.

V usage is TRBV25-1 and J usage is TRBJ1-1; 7 positions match TRBD1. Germline V lookup: CDR1 MGHDK, CDR2 SYGVNS. There are 13 residues in the CDR3. The junction had 10 bases not matched to a gene; V was cut back by 7 bases and J by 8 bases. CDR3 residues: CASISPTGPEAFF. CDR3 in DNA: TGTGCCAGCATTTCCCCGACAGGGCCGGAAGCTTTCTTT.

The chain employs TRBV19 and TRBJ1-1; D is uncertain. The V end lost 5 bases, the J end lost 8 bases, and 12 bases lay between the germline ends. Germline V gives CDR1 LNHDA, CDR2 SQIVND (reference sequence). This CDR3 contains 12 residues. The CDR3, as DNA: TGTGCCAGTAGTCCGATTGCGAGGGAAGCTTTCTTT. Translation: CASSPIAREAFF.

The V call is TRBV7-8, the J call TRBJ2-7; possible D gene TRBD2, 5 bases. Germline V CDR1 and CDR2: SGHVS, FQNEAQ. V lost 1 base and J 0 bases, leaving 10 bases between the germline ends. This CDR3 is built from 15 residues. The DNA for the CDR3 is TGTGCCAGCAGCTTAGTGCGGGCCACCTCCTACGAGCAGTACTTC. The encoded protein is CASSLVRATSYEQYF.

This clone occurred a few times. The gene calls are TRBV6-6 and TRBJ2-7; unclear D gene. The V end was cut by 0 bases, the J end by 7 bases, with 10 bases between. CDR3 length: 13 residues. CDR1 and CDR2 from the germline V gene are MNHNY and SVGAGI (reference sequence). As DNA, the CDR3 is TGTGCCAGCAGTTACTCGATTCTAGGTGAGCAGTACGTC. Translated: CASSYSILGEQYV.

This chain connects TRBV4-3 to TRBJ1-2; TRBD1 is a possible D gene (5 bases). Trimming removed 2 bases from V and 6 bases from J, with 19 bases in between. The germline CDR1 and CDR2 sequences are LGHNA and YSLEER. The CDR3 covers 16 residues. The CDR3 loop reads CASSQRVGSGLHGYTF. Here the CDR3 DNA reads TGCGCCAGCAGCCAACGGGTAGGGTCAGGGCTTCATGGCTACACCTTC.

This clone showed up many times. One end of the junction does not line up with germline, which may come from a read error. This rearrangement joins TRBV28 to TRBJ2-1; D remains unclear. This CDR3 has 11 residues. The germline V gene has CDR1 MDHEN and CDR2 SYDVKM. CDR3 in DNA: TGTGCCAGCAGTTTATACAGTGAGCAGTTCTTC. It translates to CASSLYSEQFF.

This clone came up a few times. V is TRBV28 and J is TRBJ1-2, with D maybe TRBD1 (6 bases). Trimming took off 5 bases at V and 4 bases at J, with 14 bases between the two ends. Germline values: CDR1 MDHEN, CDR2 SYDVKM. The CDR3 has 14 amino acids. DNA of the CDR3: TGTGCCAGCAGTACCCGCCCCAGGGGCTATGGCTACACCTTC. This codes for CASSTRPRGYGYTF.

This clone was seen a few times. This rearrangement joins TRBV9 to TRBJ1-4; D might be TRBD1 (6 bases). Per the germline V gene, CDR1 is SGDLS and CDR2 is YYNGEE. V dropped 3 bases and J dropped 7 bases, with 16 bases sitting between them. The CDR3 extends over 15 amino acids. The DNA of the CDR3 is TGTGCCAGCAGCGCCTTGGGGGGGCTTGGTGAAAAACTGTTTTTT. Translating it yields CASSALGGLGEKLFF.

The chain employs TRBV4-3 and TRBJ2-7; 8 nucleotides agree with TRBD2. The V gene's germline CDR1 is LGHNA and CDR2 YSLEER. The CDR3 sequence is 16 residues long. J gave up 2 bases and V 3 bases, and 9 bases lay outside the gene matches. The chain's CDR3 is CASSHTGGVSPYEQYF. The CDR3 nucleotides read TGCGCCAGCAGCCACACGGGGGGGGTCTCCCCCTACGAGCAGTACTTC.

In this sample, this clone turned up many times. The chain has TRBV4-1 and TRBJ2-7; 9 bases line up with TRBD1. V was clipped by 0 bases and J by 3 bases; unmatched bases: 3. This CDR3 has 15 amino acids. Germline CDR1 reads MGHRA; CDR2 reads YSYEKL. The DNA of the CDR3 is TGCGCCAGCAGCCAAGAATCGGGACAGGGCTACGAGCAGTACGTC. This translates into CASSQESGQGYEQYV.

This clone was picked up many times. The rearrangement uses TRBV4-3 and TRBJ1-4, with 9 bases that match TRBD1. CDR3 length: 14 amino acids. The J segment lost 8 bases and the V segment lost 2 bases, leaving 3 bases of the junction unmatched. Germline CDR1 reads LGHNA; CDR2 reads YSLEER. As DNA, the CDR3 is TGCGCCAGCAGCCAAAGGGACAGGGAGGAAAAACTGTTTTTT. The encoded protein is CASSQRDREEKLFF.